The source of this TCR beta chain is a study of PD-1 blockade in classical Hodgkin lymphoma (dated by TCRdb to about 2020). About the study as a whole: Nivolumab dosing was 3 mg/kg intravenously every 2 weeks, continuing until either disease progression or unacceptable toxicity. A peripheral blood immune signature of response to PD-1 blockade in classical Hodgkin lymphoma was defined using TCR beta sequencing and CyTOF.

On this clone: There is no known antigen for this receptor. Qualities for individual bases were not recorded, and no much larger clone is one base off.

Taken from cysteine to phenylalanine, the CDR3 has 17 residues. The DNA shown is the 51-base CDR3, in frame from base 1. The sample's time point label, in plain terms: cycle 4 day 1 (C4D1), after less than seven weeks of nivolumab. All trial patients had relapsed after autologous stem cell transplantation, with cohorts A, B and C differing in prior brentuximab vedotin exposure. A Miltenyi CD4+ T cell isolation kit was used for magnetic negative selection to purify CD4+ T cells from thawed PBMCs. A total of under 70 patients with relapsed/refractory classical Hodgkin lymphoma made up the trial cohort, and each patient's best overall response was complete response, partial response or progressive disease. Trial patients were treated with single-agent nivolumab in the multi-cohort phase II CheckMate 205 trial. Best overall response was determined by an independent review committee according to the 2007 International Working Group response criteria. Trial PBMCs were collected just before the start of nivolumab (C1D1) and during therapy at cycle 2 day 1 and cycle 4 day 1. Peripheral blood was collected in 8 mL Vacutainer Cell Preparation Tubes, from which PBMCs were isolated by centrifugation and then cryopreserved. Purified CD4+ and CD8+ fractions were prepared only for cases with an additional available PBMC sample. Magnetically labelled cells were depleted on LS columns in a quadroMACS separator, and the flow-through was collected as the purified fraction.

General study outcomes and caveats: Baseline TCR diversity was reported to be lower in newly diagnosed patients than in healthy donors, and even lower in relapsed/refractory patients. Lower diversity was observed in patients in whom nivolumab was started less than 1 year after ASCT, and these patients were excluded from later analyses so that confounding by immune reconstitution would be avoided. The study covered only a single clinical trial cohort, and the causes of the repertoire differences, possibly disease activity or prior therapy, were still not defined. By C4D1, a significant rise was seen in CD4+ TCR diversity but not in CD8+ TCR diversity (p=0.0027 vs p=0.16), and the rise was most apparent among complete responders (p=0.02). Baseline diversity similar to that of newly diagnosed patients was observed in trial patients achieving complete response, whereas significantly lower diversity was observed in partial responders and progressors.

Genomic DNA was isolated using the Qiagen DNeasy kit from unsorted PBMCs as well as from negatively selected CD4+ and CD8+ fractions. Amplification of TCR beta CDR3 regions was done by immunoSEQ multiplex PCR with primers that anneal to V and J segments. Amplification bias was minimized using a synthetic immune receptor repertoire, and residual bias was removed computationally after sequencing. For the original study's pipeline: Custom Python scripts were used to quantify repertoire diversity as the Shannon entropy index. Unsorted, CD4+ and CD8+ repertoires were analyzed separately, except for combined analyses in which CD4+ and CD8+ sequences were merged in silico. A clone counted as expanded when the clone's frequency after treatment rose at least 2-fold relative to C1D1, and clones undetected at baseline were given a pseudocount of 0.5. Singleton clones were defined as clones with 0 or 1 copy at C1D1, and non-singleton clones were defined as clones with 2 or more copies. Clones expanded in unsorted samples were assigned a CD4+, CD8+ or unknown annotation through matching of protein sequences in sorted samples from the same patient. Wilcoxon tests on paired samples were used to test changes in diversity from C1D1 to C4D1. Held by TCRdb, this immuneACCESS table contains in-frame sequences only and omits some clones. Under half of the omission traces to an unresolved V gene where checked; the cause of the rest is unknown. The V and J calls and clone size come from that table; D and trimming were worked out from the DNA. This sample has 25,000 to 35,000 clones in its table, and under 80% of those were observed once. The top ten hold around 0.6% of the sample.

This chain joins TRBV21-1 to TRBJ2-4. TRBV21-1 is a pseudogene. The clonotype originates from a human donor with classical Hodgkin lymphoma. The source material was CD4+ T cells from blood, sampled before the fourth cycle of nivolumab. The CDR3 in this case is CASSKIKATELVGIQYF. At the DNA level, the sequence is TGTGCCAGCAGCAAAATAAAGGCCACCGAACTCGTTGGCATTCAGTACTTC.